Presented here are 4 T cell receptor beta chains from one specimen sequenced in a study of blood T cell repertoires in COVID-19. Method: immunoSEQ multiplex PCR; TCRdb's copy keeps in-frame clones and lacks some. The sample holds around 470,000 clones; roughly 87% are singletons and the top ten take approximately 0.9%. Sequencing used peripheral blood. All receptors come from a man between 18 and 35 years old with COVID-19, enrolled during active disease.

The V call is TRBV9, the J call TRBJ2-7, with 7 bases aligning to TRBD2. Germline CDR1 is SGDLS and CDR2 is YYNGEE. The V segment lost 0 bases and the J segment 3 bases; nucleotides outside the gene matches: 3. The CDR3 has 14 residues. The DNA for the CDR3 is TGTGCCAGCAGCGTAGGCGGGGAGGGCTACGAGCAGTACTTC. Its protein is CASSVGGEGYEQYF. The entire variable domain, with the rest obtained from reference TRBV9 and TRBJ2-7, is as follows: DSGVTQTPKHLITATGQRVTLRCSPRSGDLSVYWYQQSLDQGLQFLIQYYNGEERAKGNILERFSAQQFPDLHSELNLSSLELGDSALYFCASSVGGEGYEQYFGPGTRLTVT.

The V and J genes are TRBV19 and TRBJ2-7, with 10 bases aligning to TRBD2. Germline V CDR1 and CDR2: LNHDA, SQIVND (reference sequence). The V and J ends lost 4 bases and 3 bases, in that order; junction bases with no gene match: 12. CDR3 size: 17 residues. In DNA form, the CDR3 reads TGTGCCAGTAGTAAGGAAGGTAGCGGGGGGATCTTCTACGAGCAGTACTTC. This codes for CASSKEGSGGIFYEQYF.

The J gene is TRBJ2-6, the V gene TRBV6-1; TRBD1 might be the D (6 bases). CDR3 length: 16 residues. Trimming took off 1 base at V and 2 bases at J, with 9 bases between the two ends. From germline, CDR1 is MNHNS and CDR2 SASEGT. The CDR3 region has the DNA TGTGCCAGCAGTGAAGTTTACAGGGCTGGGGCCAACGTCCTGACTTTC. It specifies CASSEVYRAGANVLTF.

CDR3 in DNA: TGTGCCAGCAGCTTAGGCAGGGTGAACACTGAAGCTTTCTTT. This codes for CASSLGRVNTEAFF. The V call is TRBV7-3, the J call TRBJ1-1, with D possibly TRBD1 on 5 matching bases. CDR1 is SGHTA and CDR2 is FQGTGA in the germline V gene. The CDR3 extends over 14 amino acids. Trimming stripped 2 bases from V and 0 bases from J, with 7 bases between.